The T cell receptor (beta chain) under discussion was sequenced for a study of OX40 agonist ivuxolimab in advanced cancers. On the study more broadly: The mean age was approximately 60 years, ranging from about 23 to 79, with approximately 85% of participants male. Study-level results: Averaging showed that CD8+ T cells had more expanded clones than CD4+ did. At 0.1-3.0 mg/kg, partial responders had clonal expansion among the lowest observed. Which antigen the expanded peripheral T cells recognized is unknown.

Details on this clone: Its target is unknown.

CDR1 is LNHDA, CDR2 SQIVND, per germline (reference sequence). V was trimmed by 6 bases and J by 6 bases, leaving 14 bases between them. This CDR3 is built from 14 residues. Assay: immunoSEQ multiplex PCR; the TCRdb copy retains only in-frame clones and omits some. Of 100,000 to 150,000 clones in the sample, 85% to 95% were seen once. This TCR derives from an adult with an advanced solid tumor such as melanoma, head and neck, liver or kidney cancer. Sequencing used CD4+ or CD8+ T cells sorted from blood, obtained in a trial of the OX40 agonist ivuxolimab. The chain uses TRBV19 and TRBJ1-4, with D maybe TRBD1 (6 bases). This CDR3 reads CASRNRGADEKLFF. The CDR3 nucleotides read TGTGCCAGTAGAAACCGGGGGGCGGATGAAAAACTGTTTTTT.